This T cell receptor (beta chain) emerged from a study of Graves' ophthalmopathy and Graves' hyperthyroidism. Amplification of the TCR beta CDR3 regions used RNA transcripts (as template). The workflow started with a first-round RT-PCR run with HTBI primers and then moved on to a second-round multiplex PCR. TCRdb reprocessed the multiplex PCR reads via MiXCR and lists one record per CDR3 protein. The sample has about 160,000 distinct CDR3 sequences, around two fifths seen once. Trimming removed 2 bases at V and 10 bases at J, with 12 bases between. Per germline, CDR1 WSHSY and CDR2 SAAADI. The CDR3 extends over 12 amino acids.

The genes are TRBV10-2 and TRBJ2-7, with D uncertain. The material sequenced was peripheral blood. The receptor comes from a man younger than 40 with Graves' ophthalmopathy. The DNA of the CDR3 is TGCGCCAGCAGTGAGAGTGGCCTGGATCAGTACTTC. Protein: CASSESGLDQYF.